These 9 T cell receptor beta chains originate from one sample sequenced in a study of T cells in Graves' hyperthyroidism and ophthalmopathy. Researchers amplified the TCR beta CDR3 regions from RNA transcripts. The primer set for the first-round RT-PCR of the TCR CDR3 was HTBI. TCRdb itself ran the multiplex PCR reads through MiXCR, one entry per CDR3 protein. The sample includes hundreds of thousands of distinct CDR3 sequences, about 14% of them seen just once. The specimen was blood. These receptors were taken from a woman aged 45 to 65 with Graves' ophthalmopathy.

This clonotype has at least ten counts. This chain connects TRBV6-1 to TRBJ1-1; D uncertain. Trimming cost V 5 bases and J 3 bases, with 10 bases left between them. This CDR3 region has 13 residues. Germline V gene lookup returns CDR1 MNHNS and CDR2 SASEGT. CDR3 DNA: TGTGCCAGCAGTTACGAATCTTACACTGAAGCTTTCTTT. This sequence encodes CASSYESYTEAFF.

The table lists this clonotype with a few counts. The rearrangement links TRBV19 to TRBJ1-2, with D perhaps TRBD1 (5 bases). The ends were cut back, 5 bases at V and 4 bases at J, with 14 bases in the middle. The germline V gene encodes CDR1 LNHDA and CDR2 SQIVND (reference sequence). This CDR3 comprises 14 residues. Here the CDR3 reads CASSPTVLFYGYTF. DNA for the CDR3: TGTGCCAGTAGTCCGACAGTGCTTTTCTATGGCTACACCTTC.

This clonotype was seen at least ten times. The chain joins TRBV7-9 to TRBJ2-7; the D call may be TRBD1 or TRBD2 (5 bases each). The germline CDR1 and CDR2 sequences are SEHNR and FQNEAQ (reference sequence). The CDR3 sequence is 14 residues long. The V gene lost 1 base and the J gene lost 3 bases, with 10 bases spanning the gap. DNA of the CDR3: TGTGCCAGCAGCTTAGGGGGGACGCGCTACGAGCAGTACTTC. This sequence encodes CASSLGGTRYEQYF.

The table lists this clonotype with a few counts. The chain links TRBV6-1 to TRBJ2-4, with D tentatively TRBD1 (6 bases). V lost 5 bases and J 0 bases, leaving 14 bases between the germline ends. The V gene's germline CDR1 is MNHNS and CDR2 SASEGT. This CDR3 is 16 amino acids long. Here the CDR3 DNA reads TGTGCCAGCAGTTACGACAGGTTCCTAGCCAAAAACATTCAGTACTTC. It encodes CASSYDRFLAKNIQYF.

There are many counts of this clonotype. The rearrangement uses TRBV12-3 or TRBV12-4 and TRBJ2-6; perhaps TRBD1 as D (5 bases). The CDR3 length is 13 residues. The ends were cut back, 11 bases at V and 0 bases at J, with 8 bases in the middle. CDR3 in amino acids: CAGASSGANVLTF. The CDR3 DNA is TGTGCCGGGGCCAGCTCTGGGGCCAACGTCCTGACTTTC.

This clonotype has a count of ten or more. The chain carries TRBV7-2 and TRBJ1-6; TRBD1 aligns across 11 bases. The CDR3 length is 15 residues. Germline V lookup: CDR1 SGHTA, CDR2 FQGNSA. Unmatched junction bases numbered 5, after V lost 4 bases and J lost 9 bases. The CDR3 DNA sequence: TGTGCCAGCAGCTCAGGACAGGGGGCCTTTTCACCCCTCCACTTT. This codes for CASSSGQGAFSPLHF. Full variable domain (outside the CDR3, taken from reference TRBV7-2 and TRBJ1-6): GAGVSQSPSNKVTEKGKDVELRCDPISGHTALYWYRQSLGQGLEFLIYFQGNSAPDKSGLPSDRFSAERTGGSVSTLTIQRTQQEDSAVYLCASSSGQGAFSPLHFGNGTRLTVT.

This clonotype occurred many times. The chain uses TRBV28 and TRBJ1-6, with D perhaps matching TRBD1 (5 bases). The germline V gene has CDR1 MDHEN and CDR2 SYDVKM. Trimming took 7 bases from V and 0 from J, leaving 22 bases between them. The CDR3 loop spans 19 amino acids. DNA for the CDR3: TGTGCCAGCACTCTAAGGGGCGAGGGGCTAAGCTCCTATAATTCACCCCTCCACTTT. This codes for CASTLRGEGLSSYNSPLHF.

The gene calls are TRBV7-2 and TRBJ1-3; no firm D call. The germline V gene encodes CDR1 SGHTA and CDR2 FQGNSA. Deletions cut 1 base from V and 3 bases from J, with 10 bases between. This CDR3 is 15 amino acids long. CDR3 in DNA: TGTGCCAGCAGCTTAGTCGCCGACCTTGGAAACACCATATATTTT. Residues: CASSLVADLGNTIYF.

Ten or more counts support this clonotype. This chain joins TRBV2 and TRBJ1-1; weak D call: TRBD1 (6 bases). This CDR3 is built from 13 residues. V was trimmed by 6 bases and J by 2 bases, leaving 10 bases between them. CDR1 and CDR2 from the germline V gene are SNHLY and FYNNEI. CDR3 DNA: TGTGCCAGCAGGAAGGACAGTAACACTGAAGCTTTCTTT. This codes for CASRKDSNTEAFF.